These 15 T cell receptor beta chains were sequenced from one sample in a study of CD8+ T cells in alopecia areata. Once RNA had been extracted, it was reverse transcribed into cDNA to act as the sequencing template. Only in-frame clones appear in the TCRdb table, and some are missing; sequencing was by immunoSEQ multiplex PCR. The profile covers more than 90,000 clones, none occurring a single time. Sample: lesional skin. Receptors were obtained from a C3H/HeJ mouse with alopecia areata. Mouse MHC haplotype: H2-k.

As regards this clone: Mouse gene names apply. The DNA ends 4 residues before the CDR3 does, and the rest of the CDR3 is filled in from the germline J gene. J is TRBJ2-1 and V is TRBV19; D might be TRBD1 (5 bases). V was shortened by 0 bases and J by 4 bases, with 8 bases between the two germline ends. CDR1 and CDR2 from the germline V gene are FNHDT and SITEND (reference sequence). The CDR3 is made up of 14 amino acids. The CDR3 bases that were read are TGTGCCAGCAGTATAGGAGGGGTGTATGCT. It translates to CASSIGGVYA. The whole CDR3 reads CASSIGGVYAEQFF.

This clone was seen a few times. All gene names here are mouse names. Read sequence stops 4 residues before the CDR3 end, and the germline J gene provides the missing end. This chain joins TRBV19 and TRBJ1-1, with 9 bases that match TRBD1. V dropped 4 bases and J dropped 4; count of bases not matched to a gene: 2. This CDR3 has 13 residues. Germline CDR1 and CDR2: FNHDT and SITEND (reference sequence). The CDR3 protein is CASSPQGATEVFF. The sequenced CDR3 bases are TGTGCCAGCAGTCCACAGGGGGCCACA.

Of note for this clone: Genes here carry mouse names. The read comes to an end 4 residues before the CDR3 does, leaving the germline J gene to fill in the end. The chain carries TRBV13-3 and TRBJ1-1; tentatively, D is TRBD1 (6 bases). The V gene lost 5 bases and the J gene lost 4 bases, with 12 bases spanning the gap. The germline V gene has CDR1 NNHDY and CDR2 SYVADS. The CDR3 covers 13 residues. Here the CDR3 reads CASRLRDTTEVFF. The CDR3 DNA, read in part, is TGTGCCAGCAGGCTCCGGGACACCACA.

A remark on this clone: The listed genes are named as in mouse. The sequence runs out 4 residues before the end of the CDR3; the remainder is reconstructed from the germline J gene. V gene TRBV13-3 combines with J gene TRBJ2-5; perhaps TRBD2 as D (6 bases). Germline lookup yields CDR1 NNHDY and CDR2 SYVADS. The CDR3 has 15 amino acids. V lost 0 bases, J lost 3 bases, and 11 bases lay in between. The covered CDR3 bases are TGTGCCAGCAGTGATGCTGGGGAGGTTCAAGAC. As protein: CASSDAGEVQD. Given in full, the CDR3 is CASSDAGEVQDTQYF.

For this clone: Gene names follow the mouse nomenclature. The read falls 4 residues short of the CDR3 end, and the missing part is taken from the germline J gene. The rearrangement links TRBV13-3 to TRBJ1-1; weak D call: TRBD1 (6 bases). There are 14 residues in the CDR3. V shed 2 bases and J shed 3 bases, with 11 bases lying between them. Germline lookup yields CDR1 NNHDY and CDR2 SYVADS. The sequenced CDR3 bases are TGTGCCAGCAGTGACTTCAGGGGCGACACA. It specifies CASSDFRGDT. The CDR3, in full, reads CASSDFRGDTEVFF.

With regard to this clone: Gene names follow the mouse nomenclature. Sequencing ends 4 residues short of the CDR3 end; the germline J gene provides the rest. The chain links TRBV13-3 to TRBJ1-4; D perhaps matches TRBD1 (6 bases). CDR1 and CDR2 (germline): NNHDY, SYVADS. The CDR3 runs 15 residues. V lost 2 bases and J lost 4, with 12 bases in between. The part of the CDR3 DNA that was read is TGTGCCAGCAGTGAGGGACAAAAATTCAACGAA. This gives the protein CASSEGQKFNE. The full CDR3 sequence reads CASSEGQKFNERLFF.

Notes on this clone: Gene names refer to mouse genes. The CDR3 loop reads CTCSADWGGADEQYF. The sequenced CDR3 bases are TGCACCTGCAGTGCAGATTGGGGGGGGGCGGAT. The chain has TRBV1 and TRBJ2-7; 8 nucleotides line up with TRBD2. The read halts 4 residues ahead of the CDR3 end, with the missing end drawn from the germline J gene. CDR1 NSQYPW and CDR2 LRSPGD come from the germline V gene (reference sequence). The CDR3 sequence is 15 residues long.

This clone was seen a handful of times. Mouse gene names apply. The CDR3 end is not reached by the read, which stops 4 residues before it; the germline J gene fills it in. V usage is TRBV19 and J usage is TRBJ2-4, with 8 bases lining up with TRBD2. Germline V CDR1 and CDR2: FNHDT, SITEND (reference sequence). The CDR3 runs to 15 residues. V gave up 4 bases and J gave up 0 bases; unmatched junction bases: 4. The CDR3 loop is CASSRDWTSQNTLYF. The sequenced part of the CDR3 DNA is TGTGCCAGCAGTCGGGACTGGACTAGTCAAAAC.

This clone has a handful of counts. The gene names given are mouse names. The observed sequence ends 4 residues before the CDR3 terminus, with the missing tail filled in from the germline J gene. This chain uses TRBV13-3 with TRBJ2-4, with 8 bases identical to TRBD2. This CDR3 is 15 amino acids long. Trimming cost V 0 bases and J 3 bases; bases outside gene matches: 3. In germline, CDR1 is NNHDY, CDR2 SYVADS. The DNA read from the CDR3 is TGTGCCAGCAGTGATGAGGGGGGGCGACAAAAC. This codes for CASSDEGGRQN. The full CDR3 protein reads CASSDEGGRQNTLYF.

This clone was picked up a small number of times. Mouse germline and gene names are used. Read coverage stops 4 residues before the CDR3 terminus; the germline J gene supplies the remainder. The chain uses TRBV19 and TRBJ2-5; 8 nucleotides agree with TRBD2. CDR3 length equals 14 residues. V shed 5 bases and J 1 base; nucleotides not matched to a gene: 3. Germline loops: CDR1 FNHDT, CDR2 SITEND (reference sequence). The chain's CDR3 is CASSPGLDQDTQYF. The sequenced part of the CDR3 DNA is TGTGCCAGCAGCCCGGGACTGGACCAAGAC.

This clone was seen a handful of times. These gene names are mouse names. The CDR3 loop is CASSGGGDHEQYF. The DNA read from the CDR3 is TGTGCCAGCAGTGGTGGGGGGGACCAT. The chain joins TRBV13-3 to TRBJ2-7, with 8 bases that match TRBD2. The read is 4 residues too short to cover the CDR3 end, so that end is filled in from the germline J gene. Germline V CDR1 and CDR2: NNHDY, SYVADS. The CDR3 contains 13 residues.

As to this clone: Translating the DNA gives a protein that differs from the TCRdb entry at residue 12; the protein shown here is that DNA translation. The gene names here belong to mouse. The sequence runs out 3 residues before the end of the CDR3; the remainder is reconstructed from the germline J gene. The chain carries TRBV13-3 and TRBJ1-6, with D possibly TRBD1 on 6 matching bases. TRBJ1-6 is sorted into the ORF group, with uncertain function. The CDR3 loop spans 15 amino acids. V gave up 0 bases and J gave up 8 bases, with 12 bases separating them. Germline CDR1 reads NNHDY; CDR2 reads SYVADS. CDR3 bases read: TGTGCCAGCAGTGATGCGGGGCAGGGGCATTCGCCC. Amino acid sequence: CASSDAGQGHSP. The CDR3 in full is CASSDAGQGHSPLYF.

A few counts support this clone. Gene names and germline refer to mouse. The DNA ends 4 residues before the CDR3 does, and the rest of the CDR3 is filled in from the germline J gene. The rearrangement links TRBV1 to TRBJ2-4; 9 bases are shared with TRBD2. Germline CDR1 reads NSQYPW; CDR2 reads LRSPGD (reference sequence). Losses at the gene ends were 0 bases for V and 1 base for J; bases not matched to a gene: 5. The CDR3 loop spans 17 amino acids. The CDR3 DNA, read in part, is TGCACCTGCAGTGCAGATCTAGGACTGGGGCGTCAAAAC. It is translated as CTCSADLGLGRQN. The complete CDR3 sequence is CTCSADLGLGRQNTLYF.

Turning to this clone: Any gene name here is a mouse gene name. The read ends 4 residues before the CDR3 terminus; that terminus is restored from the germline J gene. The rearrangement links TRBV19 to TRBJ2-5; 7 nucleotides align to TRBD2. This CDR3 comprises 14 residues. Germline V gives CDR1 FNHDT, CDR2 SITEND (reference sequence). CDR3 sequence: CASSEPGLKDTQYF. CDR3 bases read: TGTGCCAGCAGCGAACCGGGACTGAAAGAC.

Points on this clone: Gene names and germline match the mouse. The read falls 4 residues short of the CDR3 end, and the missing part is taken from the germline J gene. The sample has other DNA sequences that encode this CDR3 too. The V gene is TRBV16, the J gene TRBJ2-7; a possible D gene is TRBD1 (5 bases). Looked up from germline, CDR1 is SGHSA and CDR2 is FRNQAP. The CDR3 sequence is 12 residues long. The covered CDR3 bases are TGTGCAAGCAGCCCTCAGGGATAT. It yields the protein CASSPQGY. The full CDR3 is CASSPQGYEQYF.